This TCR beta chain was recovered during a study of metastatic and nonmetastatic thyroid tumors. No patient had received any treatment before thyroid surgery. Germline V gene data show CDR1 as DFQATT and CDR2 as SNEGSKA (reference sequence). The length of the CDR3 is 18 residues. The V and J ends lost 1 base and 1 base, in that order; junction bases with no gene match: 8. From the PCR reads, TCRdb re-called clones with MiXCR. The data contain around 35,000 clones, about a sixth of them singletons. The chain has TRBV20-1 and TRBJ2-1, with 12 bases fitting TRBD2. The TCR was taken from a female donor with papillary thyroid cancer or a benign thyroid nodule (not recorded which). Some clones in this sample may be carry-over from other donors' samples. The specimen was blood. CDR3 region: CSARGSSGRAGSYNEQFF. In DNA, the CDR3 is TGCAGTGCTAGAGGGTCTAGCGGGAGGGCTGGGTCCTACAATGAGCAGTTCTTC.